The 2 T cell receptor beta chains listed next were all sequenced from one sample in a study of blood T cells in healthy people across ages. A second PCR, run for roughly 7 to 11 cycles, used a sample-barcoded 5' primer plus a J-beta primer mix. A single record per CDR3 protein comes from TCRdb applying MiXCR to the 5' RACE reads. Of about 1.8 million distinct CDR3 sequences listed, around half were seen once; the top ten hold roughly 2.1%. Material for sequencing was blood. These TCRs come from a woman in her forties in good health.

CDR3 nucleotides: TGTGCCAGCAGCTTGGGGCAGCAACAGTACTTC. Amino acid sequence: CASSLGQQQYF. V gene TRBV5-6 combines with J gene TRBJ2-4; D not certain. Deletions cut 0 bases from V and 13 bases from J, with 8 bases between. The CDR3 covers 11 residues. Germline-derived CDR1 and CDR2 are SGHDT and YYEEEE.

This clonotype turned up a few times. The rearrangement uses TRBV7-2 and TRBJ2-5; 9 bases are a match to TRBD2. This CDR3 contains 15 residues. V lost 5 bases, J lost 4 bases, and 8 bases stayed unmatched. CDR1 is SGHTA, CDR2 FQGNSA, per germline. In DNA form, the CDR3 reads TGTGCCAGCAGCCCTCCGCGGGGGGGCCGAGAGACCCAGTACTTC. As protein: CASSPPRGGRETQYF.